This passage covers 13 T cell receptor beta chains from one sample sequenced in a study of CD8 T cells in Susac syndrome. Random hexamers primed reverse transcription of about 0.5 to 1 ug RNA. TCRdb independently ran MiXCR on the immunoSEQ multiplex PCR reads; one entry per CDR3 protein. The sample holds 200,000 or so distinct CDR3 sequences; around 95% are singletons and the top ten take about 0.17%. The sequenced sample consisted of CD8+ T cells from PBMCs. These receptors all stem from a human donor with Susac syndrome.

The chain links TRBV11-2 to TRBJ2-7; D is ambiguous. V lost 0 bases to trimming and J lost 0 bases, with 9 bases between them. The CDR3 extends over 15 amino acids. Germline CDR1 reads SGHAT; CDR2 reads FQNNGV. The CDR3 DNA follows: TGTGCCAGCAGCTTAGATGGTATTGCCTCCTACGAGCAGTACTTC. Its translation is CASSLDGIASYEQYF.

The CDR3 region has the DNA TGTGCCAGCTTTGTTTCGGGCGGGGCCTACTACGAGCAGTACTTC. Translating gives CASFVSGGAYYEQYF. The chain has TRBV7-9 and TRBJ2-7; D is perhaps TRBD2 (6 bases). The germline CDR1 and CDR2 sequences are SEHNR and FQNEAQ (reference sequence). Trimming shortened V by 8 bases and J by 3 bases, and 20 bases separated the two germline ends. The CDR3 extends over 15 amino acids.

This chain joins TRBV12-3 or TRBV12-4 and TRBJ2-5; no clear D. The CDR3 is 11 residues long. V gave up 6 bases and J gave up 5 bases, with 7 bases separating them. The CDR3 sequence: CASRRLETQYF. As DNA, the CDR3 is TGTGCCAGCAGGCGGTTGGAGACCCAGTACTTC.

V is TRBV4-1 and J is TRBJ2-5; 12 positions agree with TRBD2. With 4 bases clipped from V and 5 bases from J, the junction kept 5 bases outside the gene matches. This CDR3 is built from 15 residues. Germline CDR1 and CDR2: MGHRA and YSYEKL. CDR3 sequence reads: CASSPTSGGTETQYF. CDR3 DNA sequence: TGCGCCAGCAGCCCGACTAGCGGGGGTACCGAGACCCAGTACTTC.

This clonotype was detected a few times. The chain employs TRBV27 and TRBJ1-5; D is unclear. Germline V gene sequence: CDR1 MNHEY, CDR2 SMNVEV (reference sequence). The CDR3 totals 14 residues. The V gene lost 5 bases and the J gene lost 0 bases, with 8 bases spanning the gap. The CDR3 nucleotides are TGTGCCAGCAGTCTCGCGTATAGCAATCAGCCCCAGCATTTT. This sequence encodes CASSLAYSNQPQHF.

V gene TRBV12-3 or TRBV12-4 combines with J gene TRBJ2-3, with TRBD2 as a possible D gene (6 bases). Between the trimmed V and J ends, which lost 3 bases and 5 bases, there was a span of 12 bases. This CDR3 has 14 residues. The DNA of the CDR3 is TGTGCCAGCAGTTTGGCGGGGTCTGGAGATACGCAGTATTTT. Amino acids: CASSLAGSGDTQYF.

The rearrangement links TRBV25-1 to TRBJ2-1; D tentatively reads TRBD1 or TRBD2 (5 bases each). Trimming removed 6 bases at V and 6 bases at J, with 18 bases between. Germline V gene sequence: CDR1 MGHDK, CDR2 SYGVNS. The CDR3 is 15 residues long. In DNA form, the CDR3 reads TGTGCCAGCAGGGGACCGGGCCAAGGGTTCAATGAGCAGTTCTTC. Its protein product is CASRGPGQGFNEQFF.

This chain joins TRBV5-1 and TRBJ2-5; 7 bases are a match to TRBD1. Germline values: CDR1 SGHRS, CDR2 YFSETQ. The CDR3 has 15 amino acids. With 0 bases clipped from V and 5 bases from J, the junction kept 7 bases outside the gene matches. This CDR3 reads CASSLVGQLSETQYF. CDR3 bases: TGCGCCAGCAGCTTGGTGGGACAGTTAAGCGAGACCCAGTACTTC.

J is TRBJ1-4 and V is TRBV11-2; D is uncertain. Germline CDR1 reads SGHAT; CDR2 reads FQNNGV. This CDR3 comprises 15 residues. With 5 bases removed from V and 0 bases from J, the gap between germline ends came to 10 bases. The CDR3 DNA sequence: TGTGCCAGCAGCCCCGGTACAGCAACTAATGAAAAACTGTTTTTT. Its translation is CASSPGTATNEKLFF. Complete variable domain (other parts from reference TRBV11-2 and TRBJ1-4): EAGVAQSPRYKIIEKRQSVAFWCNPISGHATLYWYQQILGQGPKLLIQFQNNGVVDDSQLPKDRFSAERLKGVDSTLKIQPAKLEDSAVYLCASSPGTATNEKLFFGSGTQLSVL.

V is TRBV5-6 and J is TRBJ1-1, with D unresolved. From germline, CDR1 is SGHDT and CDR2 YYEEEE. CDR3 length: 13 residues. The V end lost 7 bases, the J end lost 2 bases, and 12 bases lay between the germline ends. This CDR3 is CASAEGRNTEAFF. For the CDR3, the DNA is TGTGCCAGCGCCGAGGGTAGAAACACTGAAGCTTTCTTT.

The chain joins TRBV27 to TRBJ2-7; weak D call: TRBD1 (6 bases). The CDR3 length is 14 residues. The germline V and J ends were trimmed by 2 bases and 3 bases, with 11 bases remaining between them. Germline lookup yields CDR1 MNHEY and CDR2 SMNVEV (reference sequence). The CDR3 is CASSLQGPVYEQYF. The CDR3 coding sequence is TGTGCCAGCAGTTTACAGGGGCCCGTCTACGAGCAGTACTTC.

The chain's CDR3 is CAWSVPAHRVFPEAFF. The CDR3 region has the DNA TGTGCCTGGAGTGTCCCCGCCCACAGGGTATTCCCTGAAGCTTTCTTT. This sequence joins TRBV30 and TRBJ1-1; possible D gene TRBD1, 6 bases. Germline lookup yields CDR1 GTSNPN and CDR2 SVGIG (reference sequence). Trimming took 0 bases from V and 6 from J, leaving 20 bases between them. CDR3 size: 16 residues.

This chain links TRBV12-3 or TRBV12-4 with TRBJ1-2, with 7 bases aligning to TRBD1. The CDR3 totals 15 residues. Trimming at V came to 3 bases and at J to 4 bases, leaving 8 bases not matched to a gene. CDR3 residues: CASSFGHRGGYGYTF. CDR3 coding DNA: TGTGCCAGCAGTTTTGGTCACAGGGGCGGCTATGGCTACACCTTC.